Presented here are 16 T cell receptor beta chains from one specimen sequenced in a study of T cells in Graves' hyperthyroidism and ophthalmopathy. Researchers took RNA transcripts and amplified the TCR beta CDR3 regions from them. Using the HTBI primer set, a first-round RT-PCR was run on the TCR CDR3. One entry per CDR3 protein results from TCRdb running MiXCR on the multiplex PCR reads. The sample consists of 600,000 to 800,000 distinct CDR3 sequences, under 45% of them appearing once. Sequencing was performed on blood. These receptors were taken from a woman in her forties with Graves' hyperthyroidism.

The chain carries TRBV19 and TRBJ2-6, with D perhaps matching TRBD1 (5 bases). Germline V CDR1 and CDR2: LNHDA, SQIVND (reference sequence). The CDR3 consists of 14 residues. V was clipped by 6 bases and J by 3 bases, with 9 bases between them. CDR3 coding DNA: TGTGCCAGTAGGACAACAGGTGGGGCCAACGTCCTGACTTTC. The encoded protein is CASRTTGGANVLTF. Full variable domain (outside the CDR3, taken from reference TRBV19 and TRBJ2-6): DGGITQSPKYLFRKEGQNVTLSCEQNLNHDAMYWYRQDPGQGLRLIYYSQIVNDFQKGDIAEGYSVSREKKESFPLTVTSAQKNPTAFYLCASRTTGGANVLTFGAGSRLTVL.

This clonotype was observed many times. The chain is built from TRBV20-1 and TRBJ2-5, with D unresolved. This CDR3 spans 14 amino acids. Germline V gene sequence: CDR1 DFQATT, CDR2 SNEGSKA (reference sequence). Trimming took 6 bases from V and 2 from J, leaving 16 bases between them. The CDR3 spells CSAHKDGAQETQYF. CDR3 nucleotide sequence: TGCAGTGCCCACAAGGACGGCGCACAAGAGACCCAGTACTTC.

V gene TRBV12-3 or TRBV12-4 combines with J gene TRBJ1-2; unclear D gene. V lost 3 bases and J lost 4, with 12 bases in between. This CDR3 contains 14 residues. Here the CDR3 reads CASSFPTVFYGYTF. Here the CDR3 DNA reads TGTGCCAGCAGTTTTCCGACGGTTTTCTATGGCTACACCTTC.

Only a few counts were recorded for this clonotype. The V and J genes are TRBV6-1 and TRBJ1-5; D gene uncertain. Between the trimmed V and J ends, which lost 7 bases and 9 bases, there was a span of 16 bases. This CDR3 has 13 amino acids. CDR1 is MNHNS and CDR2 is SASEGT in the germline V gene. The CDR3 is CASTKNGFRPQHF. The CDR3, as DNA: TGTGCCAGCACAAAGAACGGGTTCCGGCCCCAGCATTTT.

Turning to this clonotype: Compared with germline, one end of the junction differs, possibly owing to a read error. The CDR3 sequence: CASSLGQGSYQQYF. CDR3 bases: TGCGCCAGCAGCCTGGGGCAGGGGTCCTACCAGCAGTACTTC. The chain joins TRBV4-1 to TRBJ2-7; D might be TRBD1 (6 bases). Germline assignment: CDR1 MGHRA and CDR2 YSYEKL. CDR3 length: 14 residues.

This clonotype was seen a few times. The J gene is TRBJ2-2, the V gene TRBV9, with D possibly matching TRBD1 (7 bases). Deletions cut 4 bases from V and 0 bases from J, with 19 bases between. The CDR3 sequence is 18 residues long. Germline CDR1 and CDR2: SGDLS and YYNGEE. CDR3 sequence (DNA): TGTGCCAGCAGCTTGGAGGGCACCGGGACAGCGAACACCGGGGAGCTGTTTTTT. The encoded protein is CASSLEGTGTANTGELFF.

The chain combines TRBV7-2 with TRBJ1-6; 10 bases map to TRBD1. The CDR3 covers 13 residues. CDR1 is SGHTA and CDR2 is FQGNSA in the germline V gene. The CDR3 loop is CASYGTGDSPLHF. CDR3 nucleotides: TGTGCTAGTTACGGGACAGGGGATTCACCCCTCCACTTT. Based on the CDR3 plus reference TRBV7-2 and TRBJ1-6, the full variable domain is GAGVSQSPSNKVTEKGKDVELRCDPISGHTALYWYRQSLGQGLEFLIYFQGNSAPDKSGLPSDRFSAERTGGSVSTLTIQRTQQEDSAVYLCASYGTGDSPLHFGNGTRLTVT.

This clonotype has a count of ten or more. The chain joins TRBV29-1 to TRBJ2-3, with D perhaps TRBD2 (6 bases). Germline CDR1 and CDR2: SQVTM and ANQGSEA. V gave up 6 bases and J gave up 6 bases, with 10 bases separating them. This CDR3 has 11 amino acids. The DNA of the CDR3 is TGCAGCGTGGAAAGCGGGGATACGCAGTATTTT. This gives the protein CSVESGDTQYF.

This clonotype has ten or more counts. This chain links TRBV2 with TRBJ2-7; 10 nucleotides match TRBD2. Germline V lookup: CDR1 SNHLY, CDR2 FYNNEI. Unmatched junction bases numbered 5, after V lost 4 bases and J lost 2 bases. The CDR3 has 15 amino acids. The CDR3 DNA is TGTGCCAGCAGTGGTAGGACTAGCGGTACCTACGAGCAGTACTTC. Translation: CASSGRTSGTYEQYF.

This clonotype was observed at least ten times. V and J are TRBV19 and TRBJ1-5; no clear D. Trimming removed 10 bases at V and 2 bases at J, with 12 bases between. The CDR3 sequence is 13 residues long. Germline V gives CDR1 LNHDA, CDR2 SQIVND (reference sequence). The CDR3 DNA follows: TGTGCCACCGCTAGGGATGGCAATCAGCCCCAGCATTTT. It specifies CATARDGNQPQHF.

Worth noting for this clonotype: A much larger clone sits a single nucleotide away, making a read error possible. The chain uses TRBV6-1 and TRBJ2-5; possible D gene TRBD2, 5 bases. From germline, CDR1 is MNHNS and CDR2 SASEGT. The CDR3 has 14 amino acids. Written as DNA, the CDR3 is TGTGCCAGCAGTGCCGCGGGTTTCCAAGAGACCCAGTGCTTC. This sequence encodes CASSAAGFQETQCF.

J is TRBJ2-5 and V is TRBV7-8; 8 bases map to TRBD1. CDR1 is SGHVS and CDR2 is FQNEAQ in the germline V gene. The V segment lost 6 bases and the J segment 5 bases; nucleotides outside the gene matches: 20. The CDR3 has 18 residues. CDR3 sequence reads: CASRPMGWQGANGETQYF. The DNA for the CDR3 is TGTGCCAGCAGACCGATGGGGTGGCAGGGGGCGAATGGGGAGACCCAGTACTTC.

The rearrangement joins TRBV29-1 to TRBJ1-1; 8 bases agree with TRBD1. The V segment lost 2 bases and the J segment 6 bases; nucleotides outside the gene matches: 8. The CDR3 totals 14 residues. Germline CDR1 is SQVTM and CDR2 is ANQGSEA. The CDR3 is CSVEPGQGGAEAFF. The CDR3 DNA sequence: TGCAGCGTTGAACCAGGACAGGGAGGCGCTGAAGCTTTCTTT.

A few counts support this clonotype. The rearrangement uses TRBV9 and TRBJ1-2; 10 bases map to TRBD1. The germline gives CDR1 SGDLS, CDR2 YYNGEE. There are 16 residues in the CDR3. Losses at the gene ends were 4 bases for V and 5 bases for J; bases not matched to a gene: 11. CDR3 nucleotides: TGTGCCAGCAGCTTGGGTCCGGGACAGGGGAGGTATGGCTACACCTTC. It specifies CASSLGPGQGRYGYTF.

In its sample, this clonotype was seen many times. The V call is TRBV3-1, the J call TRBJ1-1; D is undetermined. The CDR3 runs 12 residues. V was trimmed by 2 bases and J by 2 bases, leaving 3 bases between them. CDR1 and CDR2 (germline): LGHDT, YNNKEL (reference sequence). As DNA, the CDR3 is TGTGCCAGCAGCCAAACCAACACTGAAGCTTTCTTT. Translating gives CASSQTNTEAFF.

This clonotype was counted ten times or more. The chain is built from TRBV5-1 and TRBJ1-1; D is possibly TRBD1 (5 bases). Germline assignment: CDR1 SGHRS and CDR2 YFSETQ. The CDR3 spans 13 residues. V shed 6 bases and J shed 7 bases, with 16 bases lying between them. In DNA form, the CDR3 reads TGCGCCAGCAACCAGGGCAACGGACATGAAGCTTTCTTT. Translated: CASNQGNGHEAFF.